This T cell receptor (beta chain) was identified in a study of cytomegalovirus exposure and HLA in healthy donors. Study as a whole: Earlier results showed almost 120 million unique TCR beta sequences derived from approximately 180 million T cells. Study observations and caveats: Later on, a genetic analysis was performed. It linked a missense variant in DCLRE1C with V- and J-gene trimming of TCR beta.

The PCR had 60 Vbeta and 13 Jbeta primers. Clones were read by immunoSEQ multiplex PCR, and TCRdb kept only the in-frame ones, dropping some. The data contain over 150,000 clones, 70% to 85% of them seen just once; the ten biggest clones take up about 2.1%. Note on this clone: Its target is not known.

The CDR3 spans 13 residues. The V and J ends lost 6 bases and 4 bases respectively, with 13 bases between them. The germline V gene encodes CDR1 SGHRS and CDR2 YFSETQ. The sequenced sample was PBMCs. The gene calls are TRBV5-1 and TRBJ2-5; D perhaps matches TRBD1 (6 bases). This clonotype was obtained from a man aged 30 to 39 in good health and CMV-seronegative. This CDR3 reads CASKGLGGETQYF. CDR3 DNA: TGCGCCAGCAAAGGGCTAGGGGGAGAGACCCAGTACTTC.